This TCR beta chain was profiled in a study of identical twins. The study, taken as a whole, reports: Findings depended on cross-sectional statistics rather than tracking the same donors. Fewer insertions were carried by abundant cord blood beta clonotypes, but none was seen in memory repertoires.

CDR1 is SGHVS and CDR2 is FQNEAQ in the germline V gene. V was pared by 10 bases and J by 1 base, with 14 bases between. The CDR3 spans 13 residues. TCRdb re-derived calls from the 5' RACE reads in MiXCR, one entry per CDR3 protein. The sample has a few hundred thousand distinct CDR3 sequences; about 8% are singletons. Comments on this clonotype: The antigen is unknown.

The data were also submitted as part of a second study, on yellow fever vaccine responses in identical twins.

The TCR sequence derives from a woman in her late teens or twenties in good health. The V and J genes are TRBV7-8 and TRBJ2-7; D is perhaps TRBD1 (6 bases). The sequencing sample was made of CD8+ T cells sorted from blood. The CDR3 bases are TGTGCCACCATCCCGGGACATTCCTACGAGCAGTACTTC. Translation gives CATIPGHSYEQYF.